The rows below give T cell receptor beta chains drawn from one sample of a study of cytomegalovirus exposure and HLA in healthy donors. The table came from immunoSEQ multiplex PCR; TCRdb's copy has only in-frame clones and leaves some out. The data show fewer than 200,000 clones, with approximately 80% seen just once and roughly 0.82% held by the top ten. Sequences were obtained from PBMCs. The receptors derive from a female donor in good health and CMV-seronegative. CDR3s include the opening cysteine and the closing phenylalanine or tryptophan. Each record gives: V gene, J gene, clone size, D gene, CDR3 DNA, CDR3 protein. D genes are given only for firm matches. The size field is filled for only some rows; it gives once, few, many or a size class.

V: TRBV7-7; J: TRBJ2-7; size: -; D: -; DNA: TGTGCTAGCAGCTTCGAGGCAGGGGTTGGGGAGCAGTACTTC; CDR3: CASSFEAGVGEQYF
V: TRBV7-3; J: TRBJ2-1; size: -; D: TRBD2; DNA: TGTGCCAGCAGCCACGGGACTAGTGCAAATGAGCAGTTCTTC; CDR3: CASSHGTSANEQFF
V: TRBV2; J: TRBJ2-7; size: -; D: TRBD1; DNA: TGTGCCAGCAACAGGGGGGTTGACGAGCAGTACTTC; CDR3: CASNRGVDEQYF
V: TRBV10-2; J: TRBJ2-3; size: -; D: TRBD2; DNA: TGCGCCAGCGGCCCCCTGGCGGGGGGGCTTCCCCCGCAGTATTTT; CDR3: CASGPLAGGLPPQYF
V: TRBV9; J: TRBJ2-1; size: -; D: -; DNA: TGTGCCAGCAGCGTAACCGGGAACAATGAGCAGTTCTTC; CDR3: CASSVTGNNEQFF
V: TRBV7-9; J: TRBJ2-3; size: -; D: -; DNA: TGTGCCAGCTCACTACGGGGAATAGGGCCAGATACGCAGTATTTT; CDR3: CASSLRGIGPDTQYF
V: TRBV6-5; J: TRBJ1-2; size: -; D: -; DNA: TGTGCCAGCAGTTTACCCAGTGCCTATGGCTACACCTTC; CDR3: CASSLPSAYGYTF
V: TRBV7-9; J: TRBJ1-1; size: few; D: -; DNA: TGTGCCAGCAGCCCCAAGCCAGGGGTCACTGAAGCTTTCTTT; CDR3: CASSPKPGVTEAFF
V: TRBV4-3; J: TRBJ2-1; size: -; D: -; DNA: TGCGCCAGCAGCCAGTGGCCCAATGAGCAGTTCTTC; CDR3: CASSQWPNEQFF
V: TRBV30; J: TRBJ2-4; size: -; D: -; DNA: TGTGCCTGGAGAAAGGCGGACAGAAACAAAAACATTCAGTACTTC; CDR3: CAWRKADRNKNIQYF
V: TRBV15; J: TRBJ2-3; size: few; D: -; DNA: TGTGCCACCAGCAGGCAACGGTATAGCACAGATACGCAGTATTTT; CDR3: CATSRQRYSTDTQYF
V: TRBV2; J: TRBJ1-2; size: -; D: -; DNA: TGTGCCAGCAGTGAAACGAGGGCAAATGGGTATGGCTACACCTTC; CDR3: CASSETRANGYGYTF
V: TRBV19; J: TRBJ1-5; size: -; D: -; DNA: TGTGCCAGTAGTAAACAGCTCTCCTATAGCAATCAGCCCCAGCATTTT; CDR3: CASSKQLSYSNQPQHF
V: TRBV5-6; J: TRBJ2-3; size: -; D: TRBD1; DNA: TGTGCCAGCAGCGGATCTGGGGCAGGGGGTACGCAGTATTTT; CDR3: CASSGSGAGGTQYF
V: TRBV7-3; J: TRBJ2-5; size: few; D: -; DNA: TGTGCCAGCAGCACATTGGGAGCACCGGGAGAGACCCAGTACTTC; CDR3: CASSTLGAPGETQYF
V: TRBV7-6; J: TRBJ2-7; size: -; D: -; DNA: TGTGCCAGCAGCCCCGCCGGGGGAAACGAGCAGTACTTC; CDR3: CASSPAGGNEQYF
V: TRBV5-5; J: TRBJ2-4; size: few; D: -; DNA: TGTGCCAGCAGCGGACTAGCCAAAAACATTCAGTACTTC; CDR3: CASSGLAKNIQYF
V: TRBV11-2; J: TRBJ2-7; size: few; D: TRBD2; DNA: TGTGCCAGCAGCTTAGGGCTAGCGGGCGTCTACGAGCAGTACTTC; CDR3: CASSLGLAGVYEQYF
V: TRBV12-1; J: TRBJ2-2; size: few; D: -; DNA: TGTGCCAGCAGCCTTCGACTAGAGGCCGGGGAGCTGTTTTTT; CDR3: CASSLRLEAGELFF
V: TRBV7-3; J: TRBJ2-3; size: -; D: TRBD1; DNA: TGTGCCAGCAGCTCTAGACAGGGTTCAGATACGCAGTATTTT; CDR3: CASSSRQGSDTQYF
V: TRBV27; J: TRBJ2-4; size: -; D: -; DNA: TGTGCCAGCAGAGGGGGTAGTTTAGCCAAAAACATTCAGTACTTC; CDR3: CASRGGSLAKNIQYF
V: TRBV7-3; J: TRBJ2-5; size: -; D: TRBD1; DNA: TGTGCCAGCAGCTTAGGCCCTCCGGGACAGGGGGAGACCCAGTACTTC; CDR3: CASSLGPPGQGETQYF
V: TRBV2; J: TRBJ2-7; size: -; D: -; DNA: TGTGCCAGCAGCACGGGAGTTAGCGAGCAGTACTTC; CDR3: CASSTGVSEQYF
V: TRBV5-4; J: TRBJ2-3; size: -; D: -; DNA: TGTGCCAGCAGCTTGGAGGTAGCACGGGATACGCAGTATTTT; CDR3: CASSLEVARDTQYF
V: TRBV19; J: TRBJ2-7; size: -; D: -; DNA: TGTGCCAGCAAGAAACAGGGCCCCTACGAGCAGTACTTC; CDR3: CASKKQGPYEQYF
V: TRBV7-2; J: TRBJ2-7; size: -; D: TRBD2; DNA: TGTGCCAGCAGCTTAGCGCCTAGCGGGAACCTCTACGAGCAGTACTTC; CDR3: CASSLAPSGNLYEQYF